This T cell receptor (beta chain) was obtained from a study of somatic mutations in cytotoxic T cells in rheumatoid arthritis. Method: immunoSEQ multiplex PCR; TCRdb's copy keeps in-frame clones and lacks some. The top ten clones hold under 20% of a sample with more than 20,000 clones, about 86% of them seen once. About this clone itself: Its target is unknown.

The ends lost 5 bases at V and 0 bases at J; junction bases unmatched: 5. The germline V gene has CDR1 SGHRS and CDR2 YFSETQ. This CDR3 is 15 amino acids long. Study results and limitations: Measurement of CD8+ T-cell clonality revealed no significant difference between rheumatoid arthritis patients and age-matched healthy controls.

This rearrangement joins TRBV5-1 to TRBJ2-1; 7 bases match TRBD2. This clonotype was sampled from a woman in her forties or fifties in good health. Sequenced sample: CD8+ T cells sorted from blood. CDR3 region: CASSRGGSSYNEQFF. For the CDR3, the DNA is TGCGCCAGCAGTAGAGGCGGGAGCTCCTACAATGAGCAGTTCTTC.